This T cell receptor (beta chain) derives from a study of radiation and T cells in renal cell carcinoma. This CDR3 region has 15 residues. Trimming took 0 bases from V and 4 from J, leaving 12 bases between them. Germline CDR1 is SGHNT and CDR2 is YENEEA. Sample time point: blood 4 weeks post-SBRT, at nephrectomy. Sample treatment: 15 Gy SBRT to primary tumor, nephrectomy 4 weeks later. Nephrectomy followed 15 Gy stereotactic body radiation by 4 weeks. After SBRT, blood was collected at 2 and 4 weeks, plus baseline. On this clone itself: The antigen is unknown.

Here immunoSEQ multiplex PCR was the method, and the copy in TCRdb shows in-frame clones only, minus some. The sample lists 150,000 to 200,000 clones; 88% were seen once. Overall study findings and caveats: Top tumor clonotypes rose in blood 2 weeks post-radiation, then contracted.

V is TRBV11-3 and J is TRBJ1-1; a possible D gene is TRBD1 (5 bases). Here the sequenced sample was blood, taken from a patient whose treatment included radiotherapy and nephrectomy. The clonotype was recovered from a woman between 45 and 65 years old with renal cell carcinoma. The CDR3 is CASSLDGQGGTEAFF. The CDR3 DNA sequence: TGTGCCAGCAGCTTAGACGGTCAGGGTGGCACTGAAGCTTTCTTT.